This T cell receptor beta chain derives from a study of blood T cell repertoires in COVID-19. Between the trimmed V and J ends, which lost 9 bases and 5 bases, there was a span of 19 bases. Germline assignment: CDR1 MDHEN and CDR2 SYDVKM. This CDR3 is 15 amino acids long. In the original processing: For nucleated cells, counts were estimated from reference gene primer amplification. Data came from immunoSEQ multiplex PCR; TCRdb stores just in-frame clones and leaves some out. The V and J calls and clone size come from that table; D and trimming were worked out from the DNA. The data contain approximately 300,000 clones, around 90% of them singletons.

The TCR comes from a man aged 18 to 35 with active or convalescent COVID-19. The chain uses TRBV28 and TRBJ2-2; a weak D match, TRBD1 (6 bases). Sequencing was performed on peripheral blood. As DNA, the CDR3 is TGTGCCAGTCGCGAGACCCCAAGGGGGACCGGGGAGCTGTTTTTT. It specifies CASRETPRGTGELFF.